The 32 T cell receptor beta chains listed next were all sequenced from one sample in a study of T cells expressing NK-cell markers. TCRdb reanalyzed the 5' RACE reads, giving one entry per CDR3 protein sequence and no DNA. The sample yields about 380,000 distinct CDR3 sequences, of which the top ten take up under 6.5%. The sample consisted of blood T cells: a sorted CD56 or NKG2C T cell subset, CD4+ or CD8+ T cells, or bulk PBMC T cells (not recorded which). The receptor set was obtained from a man between 18 and 69 years old in good health.

The chain couples TRBV6-5 to TRBJ1-4; as DNA is missing, the TRBD1 call by TCRdb cannot be tested. This CDR3 spans 15 amino acids. The germline gives CDR1 MNHEY, CDR2 SVGAGI. This CDR3 is CASSYSWTSYEKLFF.

V is TRBV12-3 or TRBV12-4 and J is TRBJ1-5; TCRdb selects TRBD1, and the lack of DNA leaves this call unchecked. The CDR3 contains 15 residues. This CDR3 is CASSLNGLSDQPQHF.

The chain combines TRBV6-2 or TRBV6-3 with TRBJ2-3. The CDR3 is 14 residues long. Per germline, CDR1 MNHEY and CDR2 SVGEGT. The CDR3 is CASSYGGGTDTQYF.

The genes are TRBV5-1 and TRBJ2-3. Germline-derived CDR1 and CDR2 are SGHRS and YFSETQ. The CDR3 loop spans 15 amino acids. The CDR3 reads CASSRHRVDTDTQYF.

This chain uses TRBV18 with TRBJ2-5. The CDR3 covers 14 residues. CDR1 is KGHSH, CDR2 LQKENI, per germline. CDR3 residues: CASTPGVSGETQYF. Full variable domain (outside the CDR3, taken from reference TRBV18 and TRBJ2-5): NAGVMQNPRHLVRRRGQEARLRCSPMKGHSHVYWYRQLPEEGLKFMVYLQKENIIDESGMPKERFSAEFPKEGPSILRIQQVVRGDSAAYFCASTPGVSGETQYFGPGTRLLVL.

The chain uses TRBV3-1 and TRBJ2-7; TCRdb names TRBD2, which stays unverified in the absence of DNA. The CDR3 consists of 15 residues. Per germline, CDR1 LGHDT and CDR2 YNNKEL (reference sequence). Here the CDR3 reads CASSYGIGGGYEQYF.

The V call is TRBV5-1, the J call TRBJ1-1; TCRdb reports TRBD1, a call that lacks DNA to check it against. Looked up from germline, CDR1 is SGHRS and CDR2 is YFSETQ. The CDR3 length is 14 residues. CDR3 amino acids: CASSLQGSSAEAFF.

The chain is built from TRBV12-5 and TRBJ2-2; TCRdb's D call, TRBD1, is unchecked because there is no DNA. The germline V gene encodes CDR1 LGHNT and CDR2 FRNRAP. The CDR3 loop spans 14 amino acids. The CDR3 loop reads CASGLQGGTGELFF. Looking up the rest from reference TRBV12-5 and TRBJ2-2 gives the full variable domain: DARVTQTPRHKVTEMGQEVTMRCQPILGHNTVFWYRQTMMQGLELLAYFRNRAPLDDSGMPKDRFSAEMPDATLATLKIQPSEPRDSAVYFCASGLQGGTGELFFGEGSRLTVL.

The CDR3 here is CASSLRRGGRPNNEQFF. The chain employs TRBV18 and TRBJ2-1; the TCRdb D gene call, TRBD1, has no DNA to confirm it. Germline loops: CDR1 KGHSH, CDR2 LQKENI. The CDR3 extends over 17 amino acids.

The chain recombines TRBV6-1 with TRBJ1-1. The CDR3 sequence is 15 residues long. The germline gives CDR1 MNHNS, CDR2 SASEGT. The CDR3 here is CGLMGGRALDTEAFF.

The CDR3 loop is CASSLEGDSPLHF. This rearrangement joins TRBV11-2 to TRBJ1-6. Germline V CDR1 and CDR2: SGHAT, FQNNGV. CDR3 length equals 13 residues.

The chain carries TRBV5-1 and TRBJ2-1; TCRdb's assignment of TRBD1 cannot be checked, as there is no DNA. Germline values: CDR1 SGHRS, CDR2 YFSETQ. The CDR3 runs 16 residues. The CDR3 is CASSFDGQGTYNEQFF.

The chain carries TRBV12-5 and TRBJ1-3. This CDR3 is built from 18 residues. Germline V gene sequence: CDR1 LGHNT, CDR2 FRNRAP. The CDR3 loop is CASGLVLRKEVSGNTIYF.

This chain connects TRBV5-6 to TRBJ1-5; TCRdb's D call, TRBD1, is unchecked because there is no DNA. CDR3 length: 15 residues. Germline CDR1 SGHDT, CDR2 YYEEEE. This CDR3 reads CASSLSRDGNQPQHF.

V usage is TRBV5-1 and J usage is TRBJ2-7; TCRdb picks TRBD2, but there is no DNA to check that call. This CDR3 is 14 amino acids long. Looked up from germline, CDR1 is SGHRS and CDR2 is YFSETQ. The CDR3 sequence is CASSLRAPFEEQYF.

This chain links TRBV7-9 with TRBJ1-6; TCRdb calls TRBD1, which cannot be checked without DNA. The germline V gene encodes CDR1 SEHNR and CDR2 FQNEAQ (reference sequence). CDR3 size: 15 residues. This CDR3 reads CAGQEGQGGNSPLHF.

The V call is TRBV7-8, the J call TRBJ1-6; checking the TCRdb D call of TRBD1 is not possible without DNA. The V gene's germline CDR1 is SGHVS and CDR2 FQNEAQ. CDR3 length: 15 amino acids. CDR3 region: CASSPRQVAGLPLHF.

This chain connects TRBV3-1 to TRBJ2-7; as DNA is missing, the TRBD2 call by TCRdb cannot be tested. The CDR3 is 15 residues long. CDR1 and CDR2 from the germline V gene are LGHDT and YNNKEL (reference sequence). CDR3 amino acids: CASSPGPSGGYEQYF.

This rearrangement joins TRBV15 to TRBJ2-5; TCRdb's D gene call, TRBD1, goes unchecked for lack of DNA. The CDR3 is made up of 19 amino acids. In germline, CDR1 is LNHNV, CDR2 YYDKDF (reference sequence). CDR3 protein: CATSRDLGVFMEKKETQYF.

V usage is TRBV6-5 and J usage is TRBJ1-5; with no DNA, the TCRdb D assignment of TRBD1 cannot be verified. The CDR3 runs 12 residues. Germline assignment: CDR1 MNHEY and CDR2 SVGAGI. The CDR3 loop reads CASRDRGGPQHF.

The chain couples TRBV14 to TRBJ1-1; TCRdb's D call, TRBD1, is unchecked because there is no DNA. CDR3 length: 17 residues. Germline assignment: CDR1 SGHDN and CDR2 FVKESK. CDR3 in amino acids: CASSQARGLRLDTEAFF.

V is TRBV3-1 and J is TRBJ1-1; TCRdb's D gene call, TRBD1, goes unchecked for lack of DNA. There are 20 residues in the CDR3. Germline V gene lookup returns CDR1 LGHDT and CDR2 YNNKEL (reference sequence). The CDR3 is CASSQEIQLPGQGENTEAFF.

The rearrangement links TRBV29-1 to TRBJ1-2; TCRdb lists TRBD1, though no DNA is available to test this call. Germline assignment: CDR1 SQVTM and CDR2 ANQGSEA. This CDR3 has 14 amino acids. The CDR3 here is CSVEDRGLYYGYTF.

V usage is TRBV7-7 and J usage is TRBJ1-4; the D gene TCRdb calls, TRBD1, cannot be checked with no DNA. The CDR3 is 15 amino acids. Germline CDR1 reads SSHAT; CDR2 reads FNYEAQ (reference sequence). CDR3 residues: CASSLLSGENEKLFF.

The chain combines TRBV12-3 or TRBV12-4 with TRBJ2-1. CDR3 length: 13 amino acids. The CDR3 is CASSHDNYNEQFF.

The chain recombines TRBV28 with TRBJ1-5. Per germline, CDR1 MDHEN and CDR2 SYDVKM. The CDR3 runs 12 residues. The CDR3 spells CASSLYDQPQHF.

This chain connects TRBV6-5 to TRBJ1-1. Germline-derived CDR1 and CDR2 are MNHEY and SVGAGI. The CDR3 consists of 11 residues. CDR3 in amino acids: CASSYYSEAFF.

The rearrangement joins TRBV6-2 or TRBV6-3 to TRBJ2-7. CDR1 and CDR2 (germline): MNHEY, SVGEGT. This CDR3 is built from 12 residues. The CDR3 spells CASSQTHSEQYF.

The genes are TRBV6-1 and TRBJ2-3; lacking DNA, the TRBD2 call made by TCRdb goes unchecked. Germline V gene data show CDR1 as MNHNS and CDR2 as SASEGT. There are 16 residues in the CDR3. CDR3 loop: CASRTASGGDSDTQYF.

The J gene is TRBJ2-5, the V gene TRBV6-2 or TRBV6-3; the TCRdb D gene call, TRBD2, has no DNA to confirm it. The CDR3 sequence is 13 residues long. Germline V CDR1 and CDR2: MNHEY, SVGEGT. CDR3: CASIRQGQETQYF.

V and J are TRBV18 and TRBJ2-7; TCRdb designates TRBD1, a call that cannot be tested without DNA. The length of the CDR3 is 13 residues. Germline values: CDR1 KGHSH, CDR2 LQKENI. This chain's CDR3 is CASSPPTLQVQYF.

The chain recombines TRBV5-1 with TRBJ2-5; TCRdb returns TRBD1, unconfirmable since there is no DNA. This CDR3 comprises 15 residues. Germline assignment: CDR1 SGHRS and CDR2 YFSETQ. CDR3 sequence reads: CASSLGRQAAETQYF.